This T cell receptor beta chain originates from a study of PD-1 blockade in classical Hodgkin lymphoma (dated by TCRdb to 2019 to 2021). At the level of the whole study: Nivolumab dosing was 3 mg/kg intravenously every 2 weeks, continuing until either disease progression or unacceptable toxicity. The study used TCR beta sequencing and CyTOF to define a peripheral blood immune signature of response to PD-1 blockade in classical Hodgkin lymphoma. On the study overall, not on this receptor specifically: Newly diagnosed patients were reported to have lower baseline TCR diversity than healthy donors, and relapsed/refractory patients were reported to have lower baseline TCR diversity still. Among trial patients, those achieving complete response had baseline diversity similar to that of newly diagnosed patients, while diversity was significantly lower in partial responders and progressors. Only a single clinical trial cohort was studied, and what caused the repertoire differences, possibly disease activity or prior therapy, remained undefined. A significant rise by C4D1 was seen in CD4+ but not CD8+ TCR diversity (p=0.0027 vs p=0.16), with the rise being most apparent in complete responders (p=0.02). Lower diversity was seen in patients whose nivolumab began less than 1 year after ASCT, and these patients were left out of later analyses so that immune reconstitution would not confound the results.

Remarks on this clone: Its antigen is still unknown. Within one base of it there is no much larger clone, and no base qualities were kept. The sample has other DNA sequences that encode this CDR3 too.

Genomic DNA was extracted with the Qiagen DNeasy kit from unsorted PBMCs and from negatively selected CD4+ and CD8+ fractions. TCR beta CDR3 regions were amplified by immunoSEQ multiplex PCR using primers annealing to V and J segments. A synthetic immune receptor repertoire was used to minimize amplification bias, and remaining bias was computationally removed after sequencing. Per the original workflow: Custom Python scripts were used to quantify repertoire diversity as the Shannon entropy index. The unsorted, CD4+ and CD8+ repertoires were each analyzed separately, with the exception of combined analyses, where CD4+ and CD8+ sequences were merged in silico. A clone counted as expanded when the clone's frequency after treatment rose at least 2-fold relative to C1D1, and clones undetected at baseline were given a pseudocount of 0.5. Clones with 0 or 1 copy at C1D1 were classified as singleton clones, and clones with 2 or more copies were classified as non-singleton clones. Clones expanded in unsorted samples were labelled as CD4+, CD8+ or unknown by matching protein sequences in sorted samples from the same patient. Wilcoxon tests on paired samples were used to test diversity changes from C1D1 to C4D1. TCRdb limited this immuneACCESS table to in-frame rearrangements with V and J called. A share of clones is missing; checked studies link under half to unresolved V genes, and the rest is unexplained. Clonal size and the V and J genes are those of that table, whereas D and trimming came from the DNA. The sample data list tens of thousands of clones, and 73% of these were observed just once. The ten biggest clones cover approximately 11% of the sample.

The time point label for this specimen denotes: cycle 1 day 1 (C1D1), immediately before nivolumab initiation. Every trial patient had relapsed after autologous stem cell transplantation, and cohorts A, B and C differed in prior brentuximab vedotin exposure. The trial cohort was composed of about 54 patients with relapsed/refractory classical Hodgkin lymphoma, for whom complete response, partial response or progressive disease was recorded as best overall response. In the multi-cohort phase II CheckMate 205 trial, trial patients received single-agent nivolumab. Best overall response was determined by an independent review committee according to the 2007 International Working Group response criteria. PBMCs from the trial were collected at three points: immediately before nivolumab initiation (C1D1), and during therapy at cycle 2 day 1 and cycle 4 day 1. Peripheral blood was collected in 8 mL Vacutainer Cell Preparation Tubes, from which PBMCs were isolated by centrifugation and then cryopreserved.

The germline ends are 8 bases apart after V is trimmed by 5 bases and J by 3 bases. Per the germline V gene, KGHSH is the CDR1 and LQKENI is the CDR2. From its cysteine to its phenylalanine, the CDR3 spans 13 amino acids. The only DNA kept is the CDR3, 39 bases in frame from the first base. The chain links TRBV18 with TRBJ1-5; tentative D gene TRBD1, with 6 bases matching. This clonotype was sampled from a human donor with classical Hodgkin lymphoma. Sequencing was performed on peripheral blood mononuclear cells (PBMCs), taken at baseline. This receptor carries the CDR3 CASSSGVNQPQHF. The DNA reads TGTGCCAGCTCATCAGGGGTCAATCAGCCCCAGCATTTT.